One sample yielded the 27 T cell receptor beta chains listed below, sequenced in a study of CD8+ T cells in alopecia areata. Extraction of RNA preceded its reverse transcription into cDNA, which served as the sequencing template. The table came from immunoSEQ multiplex PCR; TCRdb's copy has only in-frame clones and leaves some out. The sample lists 100,000 to 120,000 clones; 55% to 60% were seen once. Sequencing was performed on NKG2D-low CD8+ T cells sorted from blood. The receptors originated from a human donor with alopecia areata.

The chain has TRBV27 and TRBJ2-1, with TRBD2 matching over 8 bases. Trimming took 5 bases from V and 5 from J; bases not matched to a gene: 11. CDR1 is MNHEY and CDR2 is SMNVEV in the germline V gene (reference sequence). There are 16 residues in the CDR3. CDR3 region: CASSPRLASLHNEQFF. CDR3 in DNA: TGTGCCAGCAGTCCCCGACTAGCGAGCCTCCACAATGAGCAGTTCTTC.

The chain joins TRBV2 to TRBJ2-4; TRBD1 is a possible D gene (5 bases). Germline-derived CDR1 and CDR2 are SNHLY and FYNNEI. The CDR3 is 14 residues long. Trimming pared 1 base from V and 9 bases from J, leaving 13 bases between. The CDR3 region has the DNA TGTGCCAGCAGTGAAGGGGCCAGGGTGAGCATTCAGTACTTC. Translating gives CASSEGARVSIQYF. Drawing the rest from reference TRBV2 and TRBJ2-4, the complete variable domain is EPEVTQTPSHQVTQMGQEVILRCVPISNHLYFYWYRQILGQKVEFLVSFYNNEISEKSEIFDDQFSVERPDGSNFTLKIRSTKLEDSAMYFCASSEGARVSIQYFGAGTRLSVL.

V usage is TRBV30 and J usage is TRBJ2-3; a weak D match, TRBD1 (5 bases). V dropped 2 bases and J dropped 8 bases, with 8 bases sitting between them. The length of the CDR3 is 11 residues. Germline V gene sequence: CDR1 GTSNPN, CDR2 SVGIG (reference sequence). The CDR3 DNA sequence: TGTGCCTGGAGTTCAGGGCCTACGCAGTATTTT. Amino acids: CAWSSGPTQYF. Full variable domain (remainder filled in from reference TRBV30 and TRBJ2-3): SQTIHQWPATLVQPVGSPLSLECTVEGTSNPNLYWYRQAAGRGLQLLFYSVGIGQISSEVPQNLSASRPQDRQFILSSKKLLLSDSGFYLCAWSSGPTQYFGPGTRLTVL.

This chain links TRBV9 with TRBJ2-1; 8 bases map to TRBD1. The CDR3 runs 16 residues. Per the germline V gene, CDR1 is SGDLS and CDR2 is YYNGEE. With 0 bases clipped from V and 4 bases from J, the junction kept 6 bases outside the gene matches. The CDR3 DNA reads TGTGCCAGCAGCGTAGCCTTGGACAGGGTTTACAATGAGCAGTTCTTC. As protein: CASSVALDRVYNEQFF.

The chain has TRBV7-9 and TRBJ1-2; TRBD1 is a possible D gene (5 bases). The CDR3 spans 11 residues. Germline assignment: CDR1 SEHNR and CDR2 FQNEAQ (reference sequence). V lost 5 bases to trimming and J lost 7 bases, with 8 bases between them. The CDR3 DNA reads TGTGCCAGCAGCCCGGGACTTGGCTACACCTTC. Protein product: CASSPGLGYTF. Supplemented by reference TRBV7-9 and TRBJ1-2, the full variable domain reads DTGVSQNPRHKITKRGQNVTFRCDPISEHNRLYWYRQTLGQGPEFLTYFQNEAQLEKSRLLSDRFSAERPKGSFSTLEIQRTEQGDSAMYLCASSPGLGYTFGSGTRLTVV.

This clone was counted between two and nine times. The rearrangement links TRBV4-1 to TRBJ2-1; no clear D gene. The CDR3 length is 13 residues. Germline lookup yields CDR1 MGHRA and CDR2 YSYEKL. V was pared by 0 bases and J by 3 bases, with 3 bases between. In DNA, the CDR3 is TGCGCCAGCAGCCAAGATTACTACAATGAGCAGTTCTTC. This sequence encodes CASSQDYYNEQFF.

The chain joins TRBV29-1 to TRBJ1-1; perhaps TRBD1 as D (6 bases). The CDR3 extends over 13 amino acids. CDR1 is SQVTM and CDR2 is ANQGSEA in the germline V gene. V dropped 4 bases and J dropped 6 bases, with 15 bases sitting between them. This CDR3 reads CSVGGGTKAEAFF. CDR3 nucleotides: TGCAGCGTTGGCGGGGGCACCAAGGCTGAAGCTTTCTTT. Variable domain in full (rest from reference TRBV29-1 and TRBJ1-1): SAVISQKPSRDICQRGTSLTIQCQVDSQVTMMFWYRQQPGQSLTLIATANQGSEATYESGFVIDKFPISRPNLTFSTLTVSNMSPEDSSIYLCSVGGGTKAEAFFGQGTRLTVV.

The rearrangement links TRBV7-8 to TRBJ2-1; unclear D gene. The V gene lost 2 bases and the J gene lost 6 bases, with 8 bases spanning the gap. The CDR3 is made up of 13 amino acids. Germline assignment: CDR1 SGHVS and CDR2 FQNEAQ. The CDR3 nucleotides read TGTGCCAGCAGCTTAAGGTGGGGCAATGAGCAGTTCTTC. It encodes CASSLRWGNEQFF.

This clone was picked up one time. This chain uses TRBV5-6 with TRBJ1-1, with D perhaps matching TRBD1 (5 bases). The CDR3 length is 15 residues. From germline, CDR1 is SGHDT and CDR2 YYEEEE. V was trimmed by 4 bases and J by 0 bases, leaving 13 bases between them. The chain's CDR3 is CASSGGQQMNTEAFF. In DNA, the CDR3 is TGTGCCAGCAGCGGAGGACAACAAATGAACACTGAAGCTTTCTTT.

V and J are TRBV15 and TRBJ1-2; no clear D gene. The V gene's germline CDR1 is LNHNV and CDR2 YYDKDF (reference sequence). Trimming removed 1 base at V and 7 bases at J, with 10 bases between. The CDR3 runs 13 residues. CDR3 in amino acids: CATSRVGGGGYTF. The CDR3 DNA reads as TGTGCCACCAGCAGAGTTGGAGGAGGTGGCTACACCTTC.

A note on this clone: One end of the junction is discordant with germline, which a read error may explain. The chain carries TRBV6-5 and TRBJ1-2, with D unresolved. This CDR3 region has 14 residues. CDR1 and CDR2 from the germline V gene are MNHEY and SVGAGI. The CDR3 coding sequence is TGTGCCAGCAGTTATAAGCCAGGAGGGTATGACTACACCTTC. Its protein product is CASSYKPGGYDYTF.

The chain recombines TRBV13 with TRBJ2-1; TRBD1 agrees at 12 bases. The germline CDR1 and CDR2 sequences are PRHDT and FYEKMQ (reference sequence). Trimming cost V 5 bases and J 4 bases; bases outside gene matches: 6. This CDR3 spans 16 amino acids. As DNA, the CDR3 is TGTGCCAGCAGCCCCCGGGGACAGGGGGCTTACAATGAGCAGTTCTTC. Amino acids: CASSPRGQGAYNEQFF.

The chain has TRBV13 and TRBJ1-3, with TRBD1 matching over 8 bases. The CDR3 runs to 15 residues. Unmatched junction bases numbered 7, after V lost 5 bases and J lost 4 bases. Germline CDR1 PRHDT, CDR2 FYEKMQ (reference sequence). DNA of the CDR3: TGTGCCAGCAGCATAGCCGGGACAGGAGGAAACACCATATATTTT. This translates into CASSIAGTGGNTIYF. Full variable domain (rest looked up from reference TRBV13 and TRBJ1-3): AAGVIQSPRHLIKEKRETATLKCYPIPRHDTVYWYQQGPGQDPQFLISFYEKMQSDKGSIPDRFSAQQFSDYHSELNMSSLELGDSALYFCASSIAGTGGNTIYFGEGSWLTVV.

In nucleotides, the CDR3 is TGCGCCAGCAGCCCGGGCGCTGAGCAGTTCTTC. It yields the protein CASSPGAEQFF. V gene TRBV4-1 combines with J gene TRBJ2-1; D remains ambiguous. Germline-derived CDR1 and CDR2 are MGHRA and YSYEKL. This CDR3 contains 11 residues. V dropped 4 bases and J dropped 9 bases, with 7 bases sitting between them.

V and J are TRBV27 and TRBJ2-1; perhaps TRBD1 as D (6 bases). CDR1 is MNHEY, CDR2 SMNVEV, per germline (reference sequence). The CDR3 length is 11 residues. The V end lost 8 bases, the J end lost 10 bases, and 12 bases lay between the germline ends. CDR3: CASGGGWEQFF. In DNA form, the CDR3 reads TGTGCCAGCGGGGGCGGGTGGGAGCAGTTCTTC.

This clone was picked up a small number of times. The genes are TRBV4-1 and TRBJ1-2; D is unclear. There are 14 residues in the CDR3. V lost 0 bases and J 3 bases, leaving 8 bases between the germline ends. CDR1 and CDR2 (germline): MGHRA, YSYEKL. The CDR3 region has the DNA TGCGCCAGCAGCCAAGAGCAGGCTGACTATGGCTACACCTTC. It translates to CASSQEQADYGYTF.

The CDR3 sequence is CASSMARFSYNEQFF. In DNA, the CDR3 is TGTGCCAGTAGTATGGCTCGGTTCTCCTACAATGAGCAGTTCTTC. V is TRBV19 and J is TRBJ2-1; D gene ambiguous. The CDR3 runs 15 residues. V was clipped by 3 bases and J by 0 bases, with 9 bases between them. Per germline, CDR1 LNHDA and CDR2 SQIVND (reference sequence). The full variable domain, in which reference TRBV19 and TRBJ2-1 provide the parts outside the CDR3, is DGGITQSPKYLFRKEGQNVTLSCEQNLNHDAMYWYRQDPGQGLRLIYYSQIVNDFQKGDIAEGYSVSREKKESFPLTVTSAQKNPTAFYLCASSMARFSYNEQFFGPGTRLTVL.

This rearrangement joins TRBV7-8 to TRBJ1-4, with a possible D match to TRBD1 (5 bases). V was cut by 3 bases and J by 2 bases, with 10 bases left in between. The length of the CDR3 is 15 residues. Germline V gives CDR1 SGHVS, CDR2 FQNEAQ. CDR3: CASSFQGRTNEKLFF. The CDR3 DNA reads TGTGCCAGCAGCTTCCAGGGCCGGACTAATGAAAAACTGTTTTTT. Full variable domain (rest looked up from reference TRBV7-8 and TRBJ1-4): GAGVSQSPRYKVAKRGQDVALRCDPISGHVSLFWYQQALGQGPEFLTYFQNEAQLDKSGLPSDRFFAERPEGSVSTLKIQRTQQEDSAVYLCASSFQGRTNEKLFFGSGTQLSVL.

Turning to this clone: An end of the junction does not agree with germline; a read error may underlie this. The chain uses TRBV7-9 and TRBJ2-1; D gene uncertain. The CDR3 spans 14 residues. Germline CDR1 reads SEHNR; CDR2 reads FQNEAQ (reference sequence). The chain's CDR3 is CASAQDGLLDEQLF. CDR3 nucleotides: TGTGCCAGCGCCCAGGACGGATTGTTGGATGAGCAGCTCTTC.

The chain has TRBV25-1 and TRBJ2-7, with 7 nucleotides matching TRBD1. In germline, CDR1 is MGHDK, CDR2 SYGVNS. Trimming took 5 bases from V and 4 from J; bases not matched to a gene: 2. The CDR3 has 12 amino acids. The CDR3 protein is CASSLTGYEQYF. For the CDR3, the DNA is TGTGCCAGCAGTTTGACAGGGTACGAGCAGTACTTC.

This clone was seen more than once but under ten times. This sequence joins TRBV12-5 and TRBJ2-1; 10 bases map to TRBD2. V dropped 7 bases and J dropped 4; count of bases not matched to a gene: 7. The CDR3 has 15 amino acids. Germline loops: CDR1 LGHNT, CDR2 FRNRAP. The CDR3: CASATGTSVYNEQFF. CDR3 nucleotide sequence: TGTGCTAGTGCTACCGGGACTAGCGTTTACAATGAGCAGTTCTTC.

The V gene is TRBV5-6, the J gene TRBJ2-7; 9 bases are shared with TRBD1. The germline CDR1 and CDR2 sequences are SGHDT and YYEEEE. V gave up 4 bases and J gave up 7 bases; unmatched junction bases: 9. The CDR3 is 14 amino acids. This chain's CDR3 is CASSPGTGLGEQYF. For the CDR3, the DNA is TGTGCCAGCAGCCCCGGGACAGGGTTGGGAGAGCAGTACTTC.

J is TRBJ1-2 and V is TRBV28; D remains unclear. The CDR3 consists of 12 residues. The V gene's germline CDR1 is MDHEN and CDR2 SYDVKM. The CDR3 loop is CASRPGNYGYTF. CDR3 bases: TGTGCAAGCCGGCCGGGGAACTATGGCTACACCTTC.

This clone was seen just once. This chain connects TRBV27 to TRBJ2-5; TRBD2 agrees at 8 bases. This CDR3 has 15 residues. J was trimmed by 4 bases and V by 2 bases; bases with no gene match: 6. CDR1 and CDR2 from the germline V gene are MNHEY and SMNVEV (reference sequence). CDR3 region: CASSLLSGSAETQYF. CDR3 DNA: TGTGCCAGCAGTTTACTAAGCGGGAGTGCAGAGACCCAGTACTTC.

The J gene is TRBJ2-1, the V gene TRBV19; the match to TRBD2 covers 8 bases. V gave up 8 bases and J gave up 8 bases; unmatched junction bases: 14. The CDR3 runs 15 residues. Germline assignment: CDR1 LNHDA and CDR2 SQIVND (reference sequence). The CDR3 spells CASQPGLGTIDEQFF. The CDR3 region has the DNA TGTGCCAGTCAGCCGGGACTAGGGACCATCGATGAGCAGTTCTTC.

This clone was seen only a few times. The CDR3 region is CASSALAGLYNEQFF. The CDR3, as DNA: TGTGCCAGCAGTGCTCTAGCGGGGCTCTACAATGAGCAGTTCTTC. The V call is TRBV28, the J call TRBJ2-1, with 9 bases lining up with TRBD2. Germline V gene sequence: CDR1 MDHEN, CDR2 SYDVKM. The CDR3 is made up of 15 amino acids. Unmatched junction bases numbered 5, after V lost 5 bases and J lost 3 bases.

This chain joins TRBV7-9 and TRBJ2-7; unclear D gene. The CDR3 runs to 12 residues. The germline CDR1 and CDR2 sequences are SEHNR and FQNEAQ (reference sequence). V was shortened by 5 bases and J by 4 bases, with 9 bases between the two germline ends. The chain's CDR3 is CASSQTGYEQYF. The CDR3 nucleotides are TGTGCCAGCAGCCAGACTGGTTACGAGCAGTACTTC.